Each of the 20 T cell receptor beta chains below was sequenced from the same sample in a study of cytomegalovirus exposure and HLA in healthy donors. With 60 Vbeta and 13 Jbeta primers, the PCR was carried out. Sequencing used immunoSEQ multiplex PCR; TCRdb keeps in-frame clones, though not all of them. This sample has 240,000 or so clones, with around 81% found just once. Sample: PBMCs. The receptor source for this set is a woman aged 60 to 75 in good health and CMV-seropositive.

This clone was seen only a few times. The V call is TRBV5-5, the J call TRBJ2-1; tentatively, D is TRBD2 (5 bases). The V gene lost 4 bases and the J gene lost 6 bases, with 17 bases spanning the gap. Germline loops: CDR1 SGHKS, CDR2 YYEKEE (reference sequence). The CDR3 totals 15 residues. CDR3 residues: CASSRDRRSGNEQFF. The CDR3 DNA is TGTGCCAGCAGCCGAGACCGGAGGAGCGGCAATGAGCAGTTCTTC.

This chain joins TRBV28 and TRBJ2-7; TRBD1 aligns across 10 bases. The CDR3 extends over 14 amino acids. J gave up 4 bases and V 2 bases, and 2 bases lay outside the gene matches. CDR1 MDHEN and CDR2 SYDVKM come from the germline V gene. The CDR3 sequence is CASSLRQGAYEQYF. The CDR3 region has the DNA TGTGCCAGCAGTTTAAGACAGGGGGCTTACGAGCAGTACTTC.

The CDR3 region has the DNA TGTGCCAGCAGTGACAAAGTTGGGGGGACTGAAGCTTTCTTT. Its translation is CASSDKVGGTEAFF. This chain connects TRBV6-4 to TRBJ1-1; possibly TRBD1 for D (5 bases). The CDR3 runs 14 residues. V was pared by 2 bases and J by 5 bases, with 12 bases between. Germline lookup yields CDR1 MRHNA and CDR2 SNTAGT.

The CDR3 nucleotides are TGCAGCGTTAAGGGGGTCTTGAACACTGAAGCTTTCTTT. Protein: CSVKGVLNTEAFF. V and J are TRBV29-1 and TRBJ1-1, with D possibly TRBD1 on 6 matching bases. Germline-derived CDR1 and CDR2 are SQVTM and ANQGSEA. The ends were cut back, 5 bases at V and 0 bases at J, with 10 bases in the middle. The CDR3 has 13 amino acids. The variable domain in full, with the rest retrieved from reference TRBV29-1 and TRBJ1-1, is SAVISQKPSRDICQRGTSLTIQCQVDSQVTMMFWYRQQPGQSLTLIATANQGSEATYESGFVIDKFPISRPNLTFSTLTVSNMSPEDSSIYLCSVKGVLNTEAFFGQGTRLTVV.

The V gene is TRBV11-3, the J gene TRBJ2-1, with D possibly matching TRBD1 (5 bases). Trimming left V 1 base short and J 4 bases short, with 11 bases between. This CDR3 has 15 amino acids. Germline loops: CDR1 SGHNT, CDR2 YENEEA. In DNA, the CDR3 is TGTGCCAGCAGCTTAGTACCCACAGGTTACAATGAGCAGTTCTTC. Its protein product is CASSLVPTGYNEQFF.

V and J are TRBV27 and TRBJ2-7; 11 nucleotides match TRBD2. CDR1 MNHEY and CDR2 SMNVEV come from the germline V gene (reference sequence). The CDR3 length is 18 residues. J was trimmed by 7 bases and V by 5 bases; bases with no gene match: 19. The CDR3 DNA is TGTGCCAGCAGTCCTCTCCCTACCGGGACTAGCGGCCTGGGGGAGCAGTACTTC. Its protein is CASSPLPTGTSGLGEQYF.

The chain joins TRBV9 to TRBJ2-2; TRBD1 might be the D (6 bases). CDR1 SGDLS and CDR2 YYNGEE come from the germline V gene. The V end was cut by 7 bases, the J end by 2 bases, with 12 bases between. The CDR3 runs to 14 residues. This CDR3 is CASAGTINTGELFF. The CDR3, as DNA: TGTGCCAGCGCTGGGACAATAAACACCGGGGAGCTGTTTTTT.

The V call is TRBV5-1, the J call TRBJ1-1; TRBD1 might be the D (5 bases). The V gene lost 0 bases and the J gene lost 4 bases, with 10 bases spanning the gap. Germline CDR1 reads SGHRS; CDR2 reads YFSETQ. The CDR3 runs 14 residues. The DNA of the CDR3 is TGCGCCAGCAGCTTGGCAGGGATAGGCACTGAAGCTTTCTTT. This encodes CASSLAGIGTEAFF.

This chain links TRBV5-1 with TRBJ2-5, with D possibly TRBD1 on 5 matching bases. V was shortened by 1 base and J by 3 bases, with 13 bases between the two germline ends. CDR1 is SGHRS and CDR2 is YFSETQ in the germline V gene. This CDR3 has 15 amino acids. CDR3 DNA: TGCGCCAGCAGCTTGAGGGGCAGGGCCGAAGAGACCCAGTACTTC. Amino acids: CASSLRGRAEETQYF. The whole variable domain, filled in from reference TRBV5-1 and TRBJ2-5, reads KAGVTQTPRYLIKTRGQQVTLSCSPISGHRSVSWYQQTPGQGLQFLFEYFSETQRNKGNFPGRFSGRQFSNSRSEMNVSTLELGDSALYLCASSLRGRAEETQYFGPGTRLLVL.

Only a few counts were recorded for this clone. Different DNA sequences within this sample yield the same CDR3. The rearrangement joins TRBV5-1 to TRBJ1-2, with D uncertain. Germline CDR1 reads SGHRS; CDR2 reads YFSETQ. The CDR3 extends over 14 amino acids. V lost 0 bases and J 5 bases, leaving 11 bases between the germline ends. The CDR3 DNA reads TGCGCCAGCAGCTTGGAGCAAGCCCGTTATGGCTACACCTTC. Translating gives CASSLEQARYGYTF.

This clone has only one observation. The CDR3 DNA sequence: TGTGCCACCAGCATTCGCCCGGGACAGGGATATCCAGATACGCAGTATTTT. Protein sequence: CATSIRPGQGYPDTQYF. The V call is TRBV15, the J call TRBJ2-3, with TRBD1 matching over 9 bases. In germline, CDR1 is LNHNV, CDR2 YYDKDF (reference sequence). The trim removed 4 bases at V and 4 bases at J, leaving 12 bases unmatched. The CDR3 runs to 17 residues. Full variable domain (rest looked up from reference TRBV15 and TRBJ2-3): DAMVIQNPRYQVTQFGKPVTLSCSQTLNHNVMYWYQQKSSQAPKLLFHYYDKDFNNEADTPDNFQSRRPNTSFCFLDIRSPGLGDTAMYLCATSIRPGQGYPDTQYFGPGTRLTVL.

V and J are TRBV13 and TRBJ2-7; 10 bases line up with TRBD2. CDR3 size: 15 residues. Germline CDR1 and CDR2: PRHDT and FYEKMQ (reference sequence). The J segment lost 3 bases and the V segment lost 3 bases, leaving 5 bases of the junction unmatched. CDR3 sequence: CASSFTLAGVYEQYF. DNA of the CDR3: TGTGCCAGCAGCTTTACCCTAGCGGGAGTCTACGAGCAGTACTTC.

The chain combines TRBV7-9 with TRBJ2-5; tentatively, D is TRBD1 (8 bases). Trimming left V 4 bases short and J 2 bases short, with 14 bases between. CDR1 is SEHNR and CDR2 is FQNEAQ in the germline V gene (reference sequence). The CDR3 consists of 15 residues. The CDR3 loop is CASSYGQGLQETQYF. In DNA, the CDR3 is TGTGCCAGCAGCTACGGACAGGGACTACAAGAGACCCAGTACTTC.

This clone was picked up one time. This chain links TRBV5-1 with TRBJ2-5; 10 bases align to TRBD1. TRBJ2-7 matches the DNA end more closely, so the J call is doubtful. CDR1 and CDR2 from the germline V gene are SGHRS and YFSETQ. The CDR3 contains 15 residues. CDR3 region: CASSPAGQGTYEQYF. As DNA, the CDR3 is TGCGCCAGCAGTCCCGCGGGACAGGGGACCTACGAGCAGTACTTC.

The rearrangement links TRBV5-1 to TRBJ1-2; 7 nucleotides agree with TRBD1. The germline V gene encodes CDR1 SGHRS and CDR2 YFSETQ. V trimming: 2 bases; J trimming: 7 bases; junction bases outside the gene matches: 11. CDR3 size: 15 residues. The CDR3 DNA sequence: TGCGCCAGCAGCTTAGGGACAGAGGCCTGGCGTGGCTACACCTTC. Its translation is CASSLGTEAWRGYTF.

This sequence joins TRBV27 and TRBJ2-1; 9 bases match TRBD2. Trimming removed 3 bases from V and 9 bases from J; junction bases left unmatched: 6. Looked up from germline, CDR1 is MNHEY and CDR2 is SMNVEV (reference sequence). This CDR3 spans 14 amino acids. CDR3 protein: CASSFSGLASEQFF. The CDR3 DNA follows: TGTGCCAGCAGTTTTTCGGGACTAGCATCTGAGCAGTTCTTC.

This clone was seen a single time. The chain recombines TRBV7-9 with TRBJ2-7; 7 nucleotides align to TRBD2. The CDR3 length is 14 residues. Unmatched junction bases numbered 5, after V lost 3 bases and J lost 3 bases. The germline V gene encodes CDR1 SEHNR and CDR2 FQNEAQ (reference sequence). The DNA of the CDR3 is TGTGCCAGCAGCTTCGGCGGGGGAAGCTACGAGCAGTACTTC. Its protein is CASSFGGGSYEQYF.

The chain is built from TRBV7-8 and TRBJ2-3; a weak D match, TRBD2 (6 bases). The germline gives CDR1 SGHVS, CDR2 FQNEAQ. This CDR3 has 15 residues. Trimming pared 5 bases from V and 3 bases from J, leaving 15 bases between. CDR3 nucleotide sequence: TGTGCCAGCAGCCTCGAACTGACTAGGACAGATACGCAGTATTTT. This encodes CASSLELTRTDTQYF.

With respect to this clone: The same CDR3 can be traced to other DNA sequences in this sample. This chain links TRBV29-1 with TRBJ2-7; perhaps TRBD1 as D (6 bases). V gave up 7 bases and J gave up 1 base, with 8 bases separating them. Germline V lookup: CDR1 SQVTM, CDR2 ANQGSEA. The CDR3 extends over 11 amino acids. The CDR3 DNA is TGCAGCGCTGGACAGTCCTACGAGCAGTACTTC. As protein: CSAGQSYEQYF.

A single count supports this clone. V usage is TRBV28 and J usage is TRBJ1-5, with D maybe TRBD1 (5 bases). The CDR3 is 14 residues long. The germline gives CDR1 MDHEN, CDR2 SYDVKM. Trimming stripped 7 bases from V and 5 bases from J, with 15 bases between. In nucleotides, the CDR3 is TGTGCCAGCAATCCCCCGGGGGGGTATCAGCCCCAGCATTTT. Translating gives CASNPPGGYQPQHF.